These 9 T cell receptor beta chains originate from one sample sequenced in a study of cytomegalovirus exposure and HLA in healthy donors. Use of 60 Vbeta and 13 Jbeta primers characterized the PCR. Generated by immunoSEQ multiplex PCR, the TCRdb table keeps only in-frame clones and is missing some. The table has around 180,000 clones, about 85% seen once. The material sequenced was PBMCs. The receptors here all came from a boy younger than 10 in good health and CMV-seronegative.

The chain joins TRBV11-2 to TRBJ2-6; the D is unclear. The V gene's germline CDR1 is SGHAT and CDR2 FQNNGV. Deletions cut 2 bases from V and 0 bases from J, with 8 bases between. CDR3 length: 16 amino acids. DNA of the CDR3: TGTGCCAGCAGCTTAAGTCCGAGCTCTGGGGCCAACGTCCTGACTTTC. As protein: CASSLSPSSGANVLTF.

The chain recombines TRBV30 with TRBJ1-6; TRBD1 might be the D (5 bases). V lost 3 bases, J lost 0 bases, and 12 bases lay in between. This CDR3 contains 16 residues. CDR1 is GTSNPN and CDR2 is SVGIG in the germline V gene (reference sequence). In nucleotides, the CDR3 is TGTGCCTGGAGGACAGAGGCCAGCTCCTATAATTCACCCCTCCACTTT. Amino acids: CAWRTEASSYNSPLHF.

This clone has only a few counts. The sample holds other DNA sequences that translate to the same CDR3. The CDR3 DNA reads TGTGCCAGCAGTGAAGACAGAATCTATAATTCACCCCTCCACTTT. This codes for CASSEDRIYNSPLHF. The chain employs TRBV2 and TRBJ1-6; D gene ambiguous. Trimming removed 1 base from V and 3 bases from J, with 7 bases in between. The CDR3 spans 15 residues. In germline, CDR1 is SNHLY, CDR2 FYNNEI.

This clone was counted a single time. This chain joins TRBV28 and TRBJ1-2, with unresolved D. V dropped 4 bases and J dropped 7 bases, with 19 bases sitting between them. The CDR3 has 15 residues. Germline CDR1 is MDHEN and CDR2 is SYDVKM. DNA of the CDR3: TGTGCCAGCAGTTCCTACCACGACACTTTCTCTGGCTACACCTTC. This gives the protein CASSSYHDTFSGYTF.

The CDR3 DNA sequence: TGTGCCAGCAGTTCGACGGGACAGGGGTACTACAATGAGCAGTTCTTC. This encodes CASSSTGQGYYNEQFF. The chain employs TRBV28 and TRBJ2-1; 10 bases line up with TRBD1. The CDR3 is 16 residues long. Germline V gene lookup returns CDR1 MDHEN and CDR2 SYDVKM. The V segment lost 4 bases and the J segment 3 bases; nucleotides outside the gene matches: 6.

The table lists this clone with a count of one. The J gene is TRBJ1-1, the V gene TRBV2; 11 nucleotides line up with TRBD1. The CDR3 sequence is 15 residues long. Germline values: CDR1 SNHLY, CDR2 FYNNEI. The J segment lost 0 bases and the V segment lost 7 bases, leaving 4 bases of the junction unmatched. CDR3 bases: TGTGCCAGCACCGGACAGGGGGCTTTGAACACTGAAGCTTTCTTT. Its translation is CASTGQGALNTEAFF.

This clone was seen once. V gene TRBV11-1 combines with J gene TRBJ2-1; weak D call: TRBD2 (7 bases). The CDR3 loop spans 16 amino acids. With 5 bases removed from V and 7 bases from J, the gap between germline ends came to 21 bases. Germline CDR1 is SGHAT and CDR2 is FQDESV (reference sequence). The CDR3 sequence: CASSAFGGREKNEQFF. CDR3 nucleotide sequence: TGTGCCAGCAGCGCGTTCGGGGGGCGGGAGAAGAATGAGCAGTTCTTC.

The chain recombines TRBV6-5 with TRBJ2-3, with no clear D. Trimming took off 6 bases at V and 1 base at J, with 11 bases between the two ends. Germline-derived CDR1 and CDR2 are MNHEY and SVGAGI. This CDR3 spans 14 amino acids. The CDR3 region has the DNA TGTGCCAGCAGGTACGGCTTGGGCACAGATACGCAGTATTTT. Its translation is CASRYGLGTDTQYF.

This clone was counted a single time. The rearrangement uses TRBV28 and TRBJ1-2; 7 nucleotides match TRBD1. Germline CDR1 reads MDHEN; CDR2 reads SYDVKM. The CDR3 is made up of 14 amino acids. The junction had 5 bases not matched to a gene; V was cut back by 6 bases and J by 1 base. CDR3 DNA sequence: TGTGCCAGCAGACCCGGGACAGATAACTATGGCTACACCTTC. It specifies CASRPGTDNYGYTF.